This is a list of T cell receptor beta chains from one sample in a study of Ad26.COV2.S vaccination and SARS-CoV-2 variants. Measured with immunoSEQ multiplex PCR; TCRdb has only the in-frame clones, and not every one. The sample consists of about 400,000 clones, roughly four fifths of them appearing once. Sequenced material: peripheral blood, taken in a trial of Ad26.COV2.S vaccine versus placebo. Source of these receptors: a person aged 18-65 years who received the Ad26.COV2.S COVID-19 vaccine or a placebo. Each CDR3 is given without its conserved first and last residue. The size entry is marked missing in some rows and otherwise reads once, few, many or a size class.

clone size	V gene	J gene	CDR3 protein
.	TRBV6-5	TRBJ1-1	ASSSSPGGNTEAF
.	TRBV9	TRBJ2-7	ASSPWASGVYEQY
.	TRBV2	TRBJ2-5	ASSELAQETQY
few	TRBV5-4	TRBJ1-2	ASSFGPIYGYT
.	TRBV7-2	TRBJ2-5	ASTSLPKTQY
.	TRBV5-4	TRBJ1-2	ASSTVGGALDGYT
once	TRBV27	TRBJ2-7	ASSLSRVRRWTGEYEQY
few	TRBV5-5	TRBJ1-2	ASRPTGGYGYT
once	TRBV19	TRBJ1-2	ASSMAGGYYGYT
once	TRBV10-3	TRBJ1-2	AIRKDLEHGYT
once	TRBV19	TRBJ1-1	ASIRPGRLNTEAF
once	TRBV6-5	TRBJ2-7	ATWDSGRGYEQY
once	TRBV6-5	TRBJ2-7	ATDYRRSYEQY
.	TRBV11-3	TRBJ2-7	ASSLVRASYEQY
few	TRBV5-6	TRBJ1-5	ASSLGGRLQPQH
.	TRBV6-5	TRBJ1-2	ASSYSSGGYGYT
.	TRBV7-3	TRBJ2-1	ASSSGGSSYNEQF
once	TRBV19	TRBJ2-3	ASRNNGQGGTDTQY
few	TRBV18	TRBJ2-6	ASSPRTGGRSSGANVLT